The clone carrying this TCR beta chain was seen at least ten times. The antigen is unknown. The ends were cut back, 5 bases at V and 9 bases at J, with 21 bases in the middle. Germline V lookup: CDR1 SGHRS, CDR2 YFSETQ. This CDR3 contains 15 residues. The data originate from a study of CD8 T cells in ankylosing spondylitis. Study-wide results and limits: Typical of ankylosing spondylitis blood, it appeared, was a TCR beta motif of fewer than 10 highly homologous variants.

TCRdb analysed the 5' RACE reads with MiXCR anew, one entry per CDR3 protein. This table holds approximately 240,000 distinct CDR3 sequences, about 24% found once. V gene TRBV5-1 combines with J gene TRBJ2-1; possibly TRBD1 for D (6 bases). Sequenced input: blood, either unsorted or a sorted T cell fraction (not recorded which). The receptor comes from a male donor with ankylosing spondylitis or in good health (not recorded which). For the CDR3, the DNA is TGCGCCAGCAGTCGAGGGGCAGGGGTGAAATTTGAGCAGTTCTTC. Translated: CASSRGAGVKFEQFF.